This entry is about one T cell receptor (beta chain). The count of this clone is one. There is no known antigen for this receptor. Per-nucleotide qualities are absent, and no much larger clonotype sits a single base away. The sample comes from a study of blood T cell repertoires in COVID-19 (dated by TCRdb to the early 2020s). A note on the overall study: Samples from collaborators originated in the United States, Italy and Spain and spanned both the acute and convalescent phases of COVID-19. The samples were drawn from two sources: the first 160 participants of the ongoing ImmuneRACE study, and fewer than 1,500 subjects contributed by 6 global collaborators. The dataset comprised deeply sampled blood TCRbeta repertoires from subjects exposed to, actively infected with, or recovered from COVID-19. Nearly every sample came with metadata listing a de-identified subject ID, COVID-19 status, age in years and sex. A freely available public database, intended as a resource for researchers studying the immune response to SARS-CoV-2, is where the repertoires were released. The material from the prospective study consisted of cDNA or gDNA derived from T cells, B-cell-depleted T cells, or PBMCs. Where HLA class I and class II types were available, the types were taken from metadata supplied by the sample provider, not from assay-based typing. Overall results and qualifications from the work: The quantity of clinical and demographic metadata differed by source and by participant and was supplied without curation.

TCRbeta CDR3 regions were amplified from genomic DNA using the immunoSEQ Assay, a bias-controlled multiplex PCR. In the paper's pipeline: The number of nucleated cells in each sample was estimated by amplification of reference gene primers within the assay. Sequence reads were collapsed and filtered to measure the absolute abundance of every unique TCRbeta CDR3 rearrangement. For each sample, productive Simpson clonality was calculated as the square root of Simpson's diversity index over productive rearrangements. The immuneACCESS repertoire file appears here via TCRdb, limited to in-frame rearrangements. These files lack a portion of the clones; in checked studies, under half of the deficit traces to unresolved V genes, and the cause of the others is not known. V and J calls and clone size are as listed in that table; D and trimming were resolved from the DNA. The sample table holds 90,000 to 120,000 clones, of which about 93% were seen once. The ten largest clones represent over 1% of the sample.

Collaborating institutions collected whole blood in K2EDTA tubes following their own protocols. For TCRbeta analysis, collaborators shipped samples as frozen whole blood, isolated PBMCs, or DNA extracted from either of those sample types. The receptor's source is a woman aged 30 to 39 with acute or convalescent COVID-19. What was sequenced was peripheral blood.

The CDR3 region has the sequence CASKSDRGIKGGGYTF. The DNA is TGTGCCAGCAAGTCGGACAGGGGGATTAAAGGAGGTGGCTACACCTTC. Here the chain combines TRBV25-1 and TRBJ1-2; a stretch of 10 junction bases matches TRBD1. The CDR3, from cysteine to phenylalanine, totals 16 residues. Only the CDR3 DNA is retained, 48 bases long and in frame from the first base. V is cut back by 7 bases and J by 7 bases, with 15 bases in the junction unmatched. The germline V gene supplies CDR1 MGHDK and CDR2 SYGVNS.